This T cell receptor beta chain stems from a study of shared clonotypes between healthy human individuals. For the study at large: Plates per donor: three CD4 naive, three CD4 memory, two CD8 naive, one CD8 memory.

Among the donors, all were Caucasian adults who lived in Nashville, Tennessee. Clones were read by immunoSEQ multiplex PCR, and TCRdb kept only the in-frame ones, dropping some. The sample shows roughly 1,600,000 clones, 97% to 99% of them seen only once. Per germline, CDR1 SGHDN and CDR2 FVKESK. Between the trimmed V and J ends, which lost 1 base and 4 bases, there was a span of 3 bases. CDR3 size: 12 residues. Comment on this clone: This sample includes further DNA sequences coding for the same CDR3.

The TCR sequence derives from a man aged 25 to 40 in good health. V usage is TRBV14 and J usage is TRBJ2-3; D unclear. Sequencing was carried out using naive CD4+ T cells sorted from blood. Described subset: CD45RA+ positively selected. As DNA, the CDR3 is TGTGCCAGCAGCCAAGTTGCAGATACGCAGTATTTT. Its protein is CASSQVADTQYF.